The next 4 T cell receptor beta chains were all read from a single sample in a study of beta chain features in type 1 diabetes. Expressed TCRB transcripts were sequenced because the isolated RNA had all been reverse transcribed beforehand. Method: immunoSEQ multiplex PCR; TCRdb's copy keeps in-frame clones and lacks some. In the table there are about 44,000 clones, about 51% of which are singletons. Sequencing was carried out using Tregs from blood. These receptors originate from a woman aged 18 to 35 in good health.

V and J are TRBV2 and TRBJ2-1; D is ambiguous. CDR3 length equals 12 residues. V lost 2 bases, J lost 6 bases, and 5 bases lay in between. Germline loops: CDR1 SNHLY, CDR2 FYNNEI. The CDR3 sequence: CASSETGNEQFF. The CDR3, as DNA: TGTGCCAGCAGTGAAACTGGCAATGAGCAGTTCTTC.

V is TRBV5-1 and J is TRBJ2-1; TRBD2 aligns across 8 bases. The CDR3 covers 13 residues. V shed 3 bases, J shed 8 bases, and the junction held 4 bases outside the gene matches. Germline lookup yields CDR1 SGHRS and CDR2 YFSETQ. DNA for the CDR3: TGCGCCAGCAGCTACGGGGGGGTGGATGAGCAGTTCTTC. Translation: CASSYGGVDEQFF.

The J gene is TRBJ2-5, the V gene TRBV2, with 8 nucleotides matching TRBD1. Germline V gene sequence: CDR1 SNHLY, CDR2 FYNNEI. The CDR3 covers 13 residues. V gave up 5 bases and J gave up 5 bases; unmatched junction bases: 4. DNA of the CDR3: TGTGCCAGCAGTCTTACAGGGGGTGAGACCCAGTACTTC. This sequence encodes CASSLTGGETQYF.

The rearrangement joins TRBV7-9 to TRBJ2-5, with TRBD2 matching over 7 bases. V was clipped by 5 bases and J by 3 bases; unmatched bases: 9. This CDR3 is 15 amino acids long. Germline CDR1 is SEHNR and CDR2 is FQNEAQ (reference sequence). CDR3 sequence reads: CASSARGGVEETQYF. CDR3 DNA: TGTGCCAGCAGCGCCCGTGGGGGGGTCGAAGAGACCCAGTACTTC.